The entry below gives a single TCR beta chain sequence along with its context. The CDR3 totals 15 residues. V was trimmed by 6 bases and J by 3 bases, leaving 16 bases between them. Germline assignment: CDR1 MNHNY and CDR2 SVGAGI (reference sequence). In the original processing: Amplifying reference gene primers gave estimates of nucleated cell counts. TCRdb's copy holds only in-frame clones and misses some; the assay was immunoSEQ multiplex PCR. V and J calls and clone size are as listed in that table; D and trimming were resolved from the DNA. This repertoire shows 100,000 or so clones, around 88% found once; its top ten account for 6.5% to 9%. The data stem from a study of blood T cell repertoires in COVID-19. Study-level background: Researchers got acute and convalescent COVID-19 samples from the United States, Italy and Spain. PBMCs, B-cell-depleted T cells, or T cells were the source of the cDNA or gDNA that made up the material.

This receptor was obtained from a man aged 55 to 70 with acute or convalescent COVID-19. V is TRBV6-6 and J is TRBJ2-3; TRBD2 might be the D (7 bases). The sample taken for sequencing was peripheral blood. CDR3: CASRRGQWGTDTQYF. Here the CDR3 DNA reads TGTGCCAGCAGGCGGGGGCAGTGGGGTACAGATACGCAGTATTTT.